These 14 T cell receptor beta chains originate from one sample sequenced in a study of blood T cell repertoires in COVID-19. Profiled with immunoSEQ multiplex PCR; TCRdb holds only in-frame clones, not every one. The sample yields almost 90,000 clones, over 80% seen once. The specimen sequenced was peripheral blood. These TCRs come from an elderly man with acute or convalescent COVID-19.

The rearrangement joins TRBV5-1 to TRBJ1-2; 10 positions match TRBD1. Trimming cost V 3 bases and J 3 bases; bases outside gene matches: 8. CDR3 length equals 16 residues. CDR1 SGHRS and CDR2 YFSETQ come from the germline V gene. In DNA form, the CDR3 reads TGCGCCAGCAGCTCAGGCCCGACAGGGGGCGACTATGGCTACACCTTC. Protein: CASSSGPTGGDYGYTF.

This chain connects TRBV15 to TRBJ1-2; TRBD1 matches at 7 bases. The V and J ends lost 0 bases and 1 base, in that order; junction bases with no gene match: 2. The CDR3 covers 15 residues. Germline-derived CDR1 and CDR2 are LNHNV and YYDKDF (reference sequence). The CDR3 protein is CATSRDGTVNYGYTF. In DNA form, the CDR3 reads TGTGCCACCAGCAGAGATGGGACAGTTAACTATGGCTACACCTTC.

The V call is TRBV6-2 or TRBV6-3, the J call TRBJ2-7; 9 bases fit TRBD1. The CDR3 length is 14 residues. Germline V gene data show CDR1 as MNHEY and CDR2 as SVGEGT. Unmatched junction bases numbered 4, after V lost 3 bases and J lost 4 bases. CDR3 sequence (DNA): TGTGCCAGCAGTTATAGGGGACAGGGATACGAGCAGTACTTC. Amino acid sequence: CASSYRGQGYEQYF.

The chain combines TRBV28 with TRBJ2-5; the match to TRBD2 covers 10 bases. Looked up from germline, CDR1 is MDHEN and CDR2 is SYDVKM. Trimming cost V 7 bases and J 3 bases; bases outside gene matches: 8. The CDR3 sequence is 15 residues long. Here the CDR3 reads CASTPGGLAEETQYF. The CDR3 DNA follows: TGTGCCAGCACCCCTGGAGGACTAGCGGAAGAGACCCAGTACTTC.

This chain joins TRBV11-3 and TRBJ2-2; D is perhaps TRBD1 (5 bases). The CDR3 runs 13 residues. V was cut by 3 bases and J by 5 bases, with 7 bases left in between. The germline gives CDR1 SGHNT, CDR2 YENEEA. The CDR3 bases are TGTGCCAGCAGCTTTGGACATACCGGGGAGCTGTTTTTT. It specifies CASSFGHTGELFF.

The rearrangement links TRBV5-1 to TRBJ2-3, with D tentatively TRBD1 (6 bases). Germline CDR1 and CDR2: SGHRS and YFSETQ. V was trimmed by 4 bases and J by 0 bases, leaving 9 bases between them. The CDR3 loop spans 14 amino acids. CDR3 sequence (DNA): TGCGCCAGCAGCCTGAGGGGGAGCACAGATACGCAGTATTTT. This translates into CASSLRGSTDTQYF.

The gene calls are TRBV6-5 and TRBJ1-1; no firm D call. CDR3 length equals 15 residues. Germline CDR1 is MNHEY and CDR2 is SVGAGI. The germline V and J ends were trimmed by 0 bases and 1 base, with 9 bases remaining between them. The CDR3 protein is CASSYSSSWNTEAFF. The CDR3 coding sequence is TGTGCCAGCAGTTACTCCTCGTCCTGGAACACTGAAGCTTTCTTT.

CDR3 residues: CASRRTGNTEAFF. The CDR3 DNA follows: TGTGCCAGCAGACGGACAGGGAACACTGAAGCTTTCTTT. The V gene is TRBV2, the J gene TRBJ1-1; TRBD1 matches at 7 bases. The CDR3 sequence is 13 residues long. Trimming at V came to 6 bases and at J to 1 base, leaving 2 bases not matched to a gene. The germline CDR1 and CDR2 sequences are SNHLY and FYNNEI.

The chain has TRBV4-1 and TRBJ1-5; possible D gene TRBD1, 5 bases. CDR3 length: 14 amino acids. Trimming shortened V by 0 bases and J by 3 bases, and 6 bases separated the two germline ends. Germline V gives CDR1 MGHRA, CDR2 YSYEKL. This CDR3 reads CASSQDGANQPQHF. The DNA for the CDR3 is TGCGCCAGCAGCCAAGATGGGGCCAATCAGCCCCAGCATTTT.

The rearrangement uses TRBV6-5 and TRBJ1-2; 8 bases are a match to TRBD1. This CDR3 is built from 15 residues. V lost 6 bases, J lost 7 bases, and 13 bases stayed unmatched. Germline V gene sequence: CDR1 MNHEY, CDR2 SVGAGI. The CDR3 here is CASRLTGTGISGYTF. The CDR3 bases are TGTGCCAGCAGGCTCACCGGGACAGGAATCTCTGGCTACACCTTC.

The chain couples TRBV25-1 to TRBJ1-2, with TRBD1 matching over 10 bases. The ends lost 3 bases at V and 6 bases at J; junction bases unmatched: 4. Germline V gives CDR1 MGHDK, CDR2 SYGVNS. The CDR3 runs to 14 residues. The CDR3 loop reads CASSDRDRGNGYTF. CDR3 coding DNA: TGTGCCAGCAGTGACCGGGACAGGGGCAATGGCTACACCTTC.

V gene TRBV7-3 combines with J gene TRBJ1-5; D is ambiguous. CDR1 and CDR2 (germline): SGHTA, FQGTGA. The CDR3 runs to 12 residues. The V gene lost 5 bases and the J gene lost 5 bases, with 7 bases spanning the gap. The CDR3 sequence is CASSVDYQPQHF. CDR3 nucleotide sequence: TGTGCCAGCAGCGTAGACTATCAGCCCCAGCATTTT.

The rearrangement uses TRBV4-2 and TRBJ2-1, with 8 bases identical to TRBD1. The CDR3 totals 17 residues. The trim removed 2 bases at V and 4 bases at J, leaving 10 bases unmatched. Germline assignment: CDR1 LGHNA and CDR2 YNFKEQ. CDR3 residues: CASSQFETGGTYNEQFF. The DNA of the CDR3 is TGTGCCAGCAGCCAATTCGAAACAGGGGGTACTTACAATGAGCAGTTCTTC.

This rearrangement joins TRBV7-6 to TRBJ2-5; TRBD2 matches at 10 bases. J gave up 1 base and V 5 bases, and 7 bases lay outside the gene matches. CDR3 length: 16 residues. Germline V gene lookup returns CDR1 SGHVS and CDR2 FNYEAQ. The CDR3 sequence is CASSPPGLATQETQYF. The CDR3 coding sequence is TGTGCCAGCAGCCCACCGGGACTAGCGACCCAAGAGACCCAGTACTTC.